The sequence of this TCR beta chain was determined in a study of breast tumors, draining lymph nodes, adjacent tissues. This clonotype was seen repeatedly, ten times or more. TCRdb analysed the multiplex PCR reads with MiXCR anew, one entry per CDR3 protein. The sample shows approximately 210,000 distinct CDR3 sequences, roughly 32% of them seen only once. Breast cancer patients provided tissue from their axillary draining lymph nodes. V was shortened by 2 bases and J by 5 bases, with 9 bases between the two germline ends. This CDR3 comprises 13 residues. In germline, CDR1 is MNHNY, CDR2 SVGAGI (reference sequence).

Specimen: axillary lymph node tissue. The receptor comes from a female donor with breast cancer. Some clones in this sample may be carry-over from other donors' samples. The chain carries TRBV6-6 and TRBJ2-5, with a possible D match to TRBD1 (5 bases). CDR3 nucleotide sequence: TGTGCCAGCAGTTACAGGGGTCGGGAGACCCAGTACTTC. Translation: CASSYRGRETQYF.